This TCR beta chain appears in the sequencing data of a study of T-cell memory formation after mild COVID-19. Background on the study: Most TCR clusters belonged to a single donor. General study points: CD4/CD8 balance held among clones contracting day 15 to 85, and later expanders leaned CD4+. Shrinking CD4+ clones were chiefly CM and EM; CD8+ ones were chiefly EMRA. The finding that pre-infection memory included some responding clones suggested that cross-reactive memory joined.

A word on this clonotype: Antigen unknown.

TCRdb independently ran MiXCR on the 5' RACE reads; one entry per CDR3 protein. The data hold tens of thousands of distinct CDR3 sequences, with about 13% observed a single time. The germline V and J ends were trimmed by 3 bases and 3 bases, with 5 bases remaining between them. This CDR3 contains 12 residues. The V call is TRBV12-3 or TRBV12-4, the J call TRBJ2-5; D gene ambiguous. The sample comprised PBMCs or a T cell subset sorted from them (not recorded which). The source is an adult woman who had mild COVID-19 (a few samples of this study predate the infection). Cell type and time point are not known. As DNA, the CDR3 is TGTGCCAGCAGTTTTAGTGAAGAGACCCAGTACTTC. It is translated as CASSFSEETQYF.